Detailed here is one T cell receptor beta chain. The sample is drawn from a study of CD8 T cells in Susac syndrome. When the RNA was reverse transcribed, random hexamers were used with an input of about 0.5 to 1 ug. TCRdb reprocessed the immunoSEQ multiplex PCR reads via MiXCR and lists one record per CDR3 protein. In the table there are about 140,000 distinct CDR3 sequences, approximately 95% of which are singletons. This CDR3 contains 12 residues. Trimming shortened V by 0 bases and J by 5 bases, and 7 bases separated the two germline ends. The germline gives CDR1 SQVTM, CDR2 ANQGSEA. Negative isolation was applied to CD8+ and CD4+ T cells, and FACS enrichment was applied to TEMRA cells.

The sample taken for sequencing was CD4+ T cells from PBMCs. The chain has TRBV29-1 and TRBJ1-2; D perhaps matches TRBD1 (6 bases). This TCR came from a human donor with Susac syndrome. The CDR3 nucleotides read TGCAGCGTTGAAGATCAGGGGTATGGCTACACCTTC. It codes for CSVEDQGYGYTF.